The clone carrying this T cell receptor (beta chain) turned up a few times. The antigen is not known. Carried by the TCR beta cDNA libraries were unique molecular identifiers. Using its own MiXCR run on the PCR reads, TCRdb lists one record per CDR3 protein. Among 650,000 to 850,000 distinct CDR3 sequences listed, 46% were seen once. This sample is part of a study of post-analysis software for immune sequencing data. Study summary: The patients showed relapsing-remitting, secondary progressive and progressive-relapsing multiple sclerosis courses.

The V segment lost 2 bases and the J segment 2 bases; nucleotides outside the gene matches: 6. CDR1 is DFQATT and CDR2 is SNEGSKA in the germline V gene (reference sequence). This CDR3 has 15 residues. Study-level findings and limits: Batch-mates among the samples co-clustered strongly by F measure. Patients carried five TRBV segments more frequently than controls did, and TRBV5-6, TRBV5-1 and TRBV20-1 were among them. Significantly lower normalized Chao1 diversity was found in patients with multiple sclerosis relative to controls.

The sequencing sample was made of blood. The chain recombines TRBV20-1 with TRBJ2-5, with 9 bases lining up with TRBD2. This TCR was sampled from a girl aged 10 to 17 with multiple sclerosis. The CDR3 sequence: CSARPWTSAQETQYF. The DNA for the CDR3 is TGCAGTGCTAGACCCTGGACTAGCGCTCAAGAGACCCAGTACTTC.